This TCR beta chain was documented in a study of beta chain features in type 1 diabetes. This clone has just a few counts. All of the isolated RNA was reverse transcribed, so expressed TCRB transcripts were sequenced. Clones were sequenced by immunoSEQ multiplex PCR, and TCRdb holds only the in-frame ones, with some missing. This table holds fewer than 400,000 clones, around 7.6% found once. CDR3 length: 13 residues. The germline V gene encodes CDR1 MNHNS and CDR2 SASEGT. V was cut by 2 bases and J by 13 bases, with 17 bases left in between. The chain employs TRBV6-1 and TRBJ1-2; possible D gene TRBD1, 5 bases. This receptor was taken from a woman between 18 and 29 years old in good health. The sequenced material came from central memory CD4+ T cells from blood. The CDR3 region is CASSERGYPLITF. Written as DNA, the CDR3 is TGTGCCAGCAGTGAAAGGGGCTACCCTCTCATCACCTTC.